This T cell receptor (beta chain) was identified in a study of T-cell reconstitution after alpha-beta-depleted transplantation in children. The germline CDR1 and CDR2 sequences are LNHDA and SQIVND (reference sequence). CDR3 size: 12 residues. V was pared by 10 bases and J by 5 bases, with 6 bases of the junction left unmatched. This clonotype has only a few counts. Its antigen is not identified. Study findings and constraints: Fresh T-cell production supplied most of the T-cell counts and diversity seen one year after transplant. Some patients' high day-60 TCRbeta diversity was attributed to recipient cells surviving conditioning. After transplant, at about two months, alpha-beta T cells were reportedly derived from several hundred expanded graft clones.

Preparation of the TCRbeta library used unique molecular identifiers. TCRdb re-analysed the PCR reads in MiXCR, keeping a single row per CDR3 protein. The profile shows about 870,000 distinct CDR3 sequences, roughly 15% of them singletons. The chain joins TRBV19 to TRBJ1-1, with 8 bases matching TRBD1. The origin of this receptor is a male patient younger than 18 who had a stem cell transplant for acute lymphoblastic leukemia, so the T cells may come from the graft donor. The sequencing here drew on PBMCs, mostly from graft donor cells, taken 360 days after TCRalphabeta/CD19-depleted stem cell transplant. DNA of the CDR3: TGTGCCACCGGACAGGGATTTACTGAAGCTTTCTTT. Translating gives CATGQGFTEAFF.